These 21 T cell receptor beta chains originate from one sample sequenced in a study of cytomegalovirus exposure and HLA in healthy donors. PCR primers comprised 60 Vbeta and 13 Jbeta primers. Profiling relied on immunoSEQ multiplex PCR, and the TCRdb table lists in-frame clones only, not all of them. The sample lists approximately 150,000 clones, about 74% occurring once. Input material: PBMCs. These receptors were collected from a male donor in good health and CMV-seronegative.

The chain recombines TRBV5-8 with TRBJ2-3; 7 bases are a match to TRBD2. V lost 4 bases, J lost 2 bases, and 7 bases stayed unmatched. The CDR3 totals 15 residues. The germline CDR1 and CDR2 sequences are SGHTS and YDEGEE. The CDR3 DNA follows: TGTGCCAGCAGCCGGGGGAGGGCAATCACAGATACGCAGTATTTT. Its translation: CASSRGRAITDTQYF.

This clone appeared once. This chain uses TRBV19 with TRBJ1-5; D is perhaps TRBD1 (6 bases). The CDR3 loop spans 13 amino acids. Germline values: CDR1 LNHDA, CDR2 SQIVND (reference sequence). The germline V and J ends were trimmed by 3 bases and 6 bases, with 9 bases remaining between them. The CDR3 reads CASSMGAIQPQHF. The DNA for the CDR3 is TGTGCCAGTAGTATGGGGGCAATTCAGCCCCAGCATTTT.

The genes are TRBV4-1 and TRBJ2-2, with D possibly TRBD1 on 6 matching bases. The germline V gene encodes CDR1 MGHRA and CDR2 YSYEKL. V was trimmed by 3 bases and J by 5 bases, leaving 16 bases between them. This CDR3 comprises 16 residues. The CDR3 nucleotides are TGCGCCAGCAGCCACAGGGGACGGTCGTCAACCGGGGAGCTGTTTTTT. Protein product: CASSHRGRSSTGELFF.

J is TRBJ2-4 and V is TRBV2; 7 nucleotides line up with TRBD1. The CDR3 consists of 19 residues. CDR1 and CDR2 from the germline V gene are SNHLY and FYNNEI. J gave up 0 bases and V 4 bases, and 15 bases lay outside the gene matches. This chain's CDR3 is CASSARQGGLRTAKNIQYF. The DNA of the CDR3 is TGTGCCAGCAGTGCCCGACAGGGCGGCCTTCGGACAGCCAAAAACATTCAGTACTTC. Full variable domain (remainder filled in from reference TRBV2 and TRBJ2-4): EPEVTQTPSHQVTQMGQEVILRCVPISNHLYFYWYRQILGQKVEFLVSFYNNEISEKSEIFDDQFSVERPDGSNFTLKIRSTKLEDSAMYFCASSARQGGLRTAKNIQYFGAGTRLSVL.

This clone has a handful of counts. The chain employs TRBV2 and TRBJ1-4, with D tentatively TRBD1 (5 bases). This CDR3 has 12 amino acids. Trimming took 10 bases from V and 6 from J, leaving 12 bases between them. Germline V gene sequence: CDR1 SNHLY, CDR2 FYNNEI. CDR3 amino acids: CATASGDEKLFF. DNA for the CDR3: TGTGCCACCGCTTCGGGGGATGAAAAACTGTTTTTT.

This clone was seen only once. This chain uses TRBV28 with TRBJ2-5; D is perhaps TRBD2 (6 bases). V shed 6 bases and J shed 1 base, with 12 bases lying between them. The CDR3 totals 14 residues. The germline V gene has CDR1 MDHEN and CDR2 SYDVKM. CDR3 in amino acids: CASSQWGLQETQYF. In DNA form, the CDR3 reads TGTGCCAGCAGCCAATGGGGACTCCAAGAGACCCAGTACTTC.

CDR3 sequence reads: CASSQDRTGGTYEQYF. For the CDR3, the DNA is TGCGCCAGCAGCCAAGATCGGACGGGAGGGACCTACGAGCAGTACTTC. The genes are TRBV4-3 and TRBJ2-7; 8 nucleotides align to TRBD2. The CDR3 is made up of 16 amino acids. Trimming at V came to 0 bases and at J to 2 bases, leaving 6 bases not matched to a gene. Germline CDR1 and CDR2: LGHNA and YSLEER.

The chain couples TRBV29-1 to TRBJ1-1; 8 nucleotides match TRBD1. Per the germline V gene, CDR1 is SQVTM and CDR2 is ANQGSEA. V lost 7 bases to trimming and J lost 1 base; unmatched junction nucleotides: 2. This CDR3 spans 12 amino acids. The CDR3 region is CSADRENTEAFF. CDR3 DNA: TGCAGCGCGGACAGGGAGAACACTGAAGCTTTCTTT.

This clone was seen more than once but under ten times. CDR3 nucleotides: TGTGCCAGCAGTTGGGGACTAGCGGGAGTAAGCGAGCAGTACTTC. Amino acids: CASSWGLAGVSEQYF. This chain uses TRBV27 with TRBJ2-7; TRBD2 aligns across 14 bases. Trimming removed 4 bases from V and 6 bases from J; junction bases left unmatched: 5. CDR3 size: 15 residues. The V gene's germline CDR1 is MNHEY and CDR2 SMNVEV (reference sequence).

The chain carries TRBV10-3 and TRBJ2-5, with D perhaps matching TRBD1 (6 bases). The J call may be mistaken, given a closer DNA end match to TRBJ2-7. Germline V gene lookup returns CDR1 ENHRY and CDR2 SYGVKD. The length of the CDR3 is 11 residues. In nucleotides, the CDR3 is TGTGCCACTGGACAGACCTACGAGCAGTACTTC. Its translation is CATGQTYEQYF.

Points on this clone: Relative to the germline gene, one junction end is altered; a read error may explain this. The rearrangement uses TRBV28 and TRBJ1-1, with D maybe TRBD1 (5 bases). Per the germline V gene, CDR1 is MDHEN and CDR2 is SYDVKM. CDR3 length equals 15 residues. This chain's CDR3 is CASRVNLQSGTDAFF. The CDR3 nucleotides are TGTGCCAGCAGAGTCAATCTGCAATCGGGGACTGATGCTTTCTTT.

The chain couples TRBV6-5 to TRBJ1-4, with D possibly TRBD1 on 6 matching bases. The CDR3 loop spans 15 amino acids. V was pared by 4 bases and J by 8 bases, with 17 bases between. The germline V gene encodes CDR1 MNHEY and CDR2 SVGAGI. The CDR3 bases are TGTGCCAGCAGTTCCCTCATGGGTGGGGGCGAAAAACTGTTTTTT. Its translation: CASSSLMGGGEKLFF.

The chain links TRBV7-2 to TRBJ2-1, with D unclear. There are 16 residues in the CDR3. Germline V lookup: CDR1 SGHTA, CDR2 FQGNSA. Trimming took off 1 base at V and 2 bases at J, with 12 bases between the two ends. CDR3: CASSLGSHPTYNEQFF. CDR3 nucleotides: TGTGCCAGCAGCTTAGGTTCCCATCCCACCTACAATGAGCAGTTCTTC.

This chain uses TRBV28 with TRBJ2-7; 8 nucleotides align to TRBD2. Trimming cost V 2 bases and J 6 bases; bases outside gene matches: 6. CDR1 and CDR2 from the germline V gene are MDHEN and SYDVKM. The CDR3 is 14 residues long. The CDR3 DNA sequence: TGTGCCAGCAGTTTACGGGGGGGGACTCTCGAGCAGTACTTC. Translation gives CASSLRGGTLEQYF.

The rearrangement joins TRBV11-2 to TRBJ2-7; D gene uncertain. There are 15 residues in the CDR3. Germline V CDR1 and CDR2: SGHAT, FQNNGV. Trimming cost V 0 bases and J 4 bases, with 13 bases left between them. CDR3 protein: CASSLDLGTGYEQYF. CDR3 coding DNA: TGTGCCAGCAGCTTAGACCTTGGAACGGGTTACGAGCAGTACTTC. Complete variable domain (other parts from reference TRBV11-2 and TRBJ2-7): EAGVAQSPRYKIIEKRQSVAFWCNPISGHATLYWYQQILGQGPKLLIQFQNNGVVDDSQLPKDRFSAERLKGVDSTLKIQPAKLEDSAVYLCASSLDLGTGYEQYFGPGTRLTVT.

CDR3 amino acids: CASSSDLREKLFF. CDR3 DNA: TGTGCCAGCAGCTCCGACTTAAGAGAAAAACTGTTTTTT. The V gene is TRBV7-9, the J gene TRBJ1-4; D remains ambiguous. This CDR3 region has 13 residues. Trimming pared 4 bases from V and 8 bases from J, leaving 11 bases between. Germline V lookup: CDR1 SEHNR, CDR2 FQNEAQ (reference sequence).

This clone has just a few counts. The chain is built from TRBV7-3 and TRBJ2-3, with 14 bases identical to TRBD2. V shed 5 bases, J shed 4 bases, and the junction held 5 bases outside the gene matches. Germline CDR1 and CDR2: SGHTA and FQGTGA. The CDR3 has 16 amino acids. The CDR3 DNA sequence: TGTGCCAGCAGCCAGGGGACTAGCGGGAGTGCAGATACGCAGTATTTT. Amino acids: CASSQGTSGSADTQYF. Full variable domain (remainder filled in from reference TRBV7-3 and TRBJ2-3): GAGVSQTPSNKVTEKGKYVELRCDPISGHTALYWYRQSLGQGPEFLIYFQGTGAADDSGLPNDRFFAVRPEGSVSTLKIQRTERGDSAVYLCASSQGTSGSADTQYFGPGTRLTVL.

This clone was detected a few times. The V call is TRBV27, the J call TRBJ1-6; D call uncertain. Trimming took off 3 bases at V and 1 base at J, with 4 bases between the two ends. This CDR3 is built from 14 residues. Germline CDR1 and CDR2: MNHEY and SMNVEV (reference sequence). The CDR3 nucleotides read TGTGCCAGCAGTTTCAGTTCCTATAATTCACCCCTCCACTTT. It encodes CASSFSSYNSPLHF.

The CDR3 nucleotides read TGTGCCAGCAGCGTAGCCTATCAGGGGCCTAAATATTTT. This encodes CASSVAYQGPKYF. The chain uses TRBV9 and TRBJ1-3; D might be TRBD1 (6 bases). This CDR3 is 13 amino acids long. The V gene lost 0 bases and the J gene lost 15 bases, with 16 bases spanning the gap. Germline V gene data show CDR1 as SGDLS and CDR2 as YYNGEE. Full variable domain (missing parts from reference TRBV9 and TRBJ1-3): DSGVTQTPKHLITATGQRVTLRCSPRSGDLSVYWYQQSLDQGLQFLIQYYNGEERAKGNILERFSAQQFPDLHSELNLSSLELGDSALYFCASSVAYQGPKYFGEGSWLTVV.

This chain links TRBV7-8 with TRBJ1-6; the D gene is possibly TRBD1 (5 bases). V lost 1 base and J 7 bases, leaving 11 bases between the germline ends. The CDR3 loop spans 15 amino acids. Germline V CDR1 and CDR2: SGHVS, FQNEAQ. This CDR3 is CASSLEGRANSPLHF. Here the CDR3 DNA reads TGTGCCAGCAGCTTAGAGGGGAGGGCCAATTCACCCCTCCACTTT.

The V and J genes are TRBV2 and TRBJ2-7; 9 positions match TRBD2. CDR1 SNHLY and CDR2 FYNNEI come from the germline V gene. V shed 5 bases, J shed 0 bases, and the junction held 14 bases outside the gene matches. The CDR3 is 18 amino acids. CDR3 in amino acids: CASSRRGGLAGSSYEQYF. The CDR3 nucleotides are TGTGCCAGCAGTCGTCGAGGGGGCCTAGCGGGAAGCTCCTACGAGCAGTACTTC. The variable domain in full, with the rest retrieved from reference TRBV2 and TRBJ2-7, is EPEVTQTPSHQVTQMGQEVILRCVPISNHLYFYWYRQILGQKVEFLVSFYNNEISEKSEIFDDQFSVERPDGSNFTLKIRSTKLEDSAMYFCASSRRGGLAGSSYEQYFGPGTRLTVT.